This T cell receptor beta chain was captured by sequencing in a study of early T cells in non-severe SARS-CoV-2 infection. Study as a whole: Chains from this unsorted whole-blood bulk RNA could not be paired.

Study results and limitations: A preference for anti-spike CD8 responses marked VDJdb matching, which missed private and CD4 specificities.

The table lists this clonotype with many counts. The antigen is not known. This CDR3 has 12 residues. Trimming shortened V by 5 bases and J by 7 bases, and 9 bases separated the two germline ends. From germline, CDR1 is LGHNT and CDR2 FRNRAP. Individual cDNA molecules were tagged with unique molecular identifiers. Via MiXCR, TCRdb re-called the 5' RACE reads, giving one row per CDR3 protein. The sample holds 30,000 to 45,000 distinct CDR3 sequences, 5.3% seen once. The TCR sequence derives from an adult who was a healthcare worker with PCR-confirmed SARS-CoV-2 infection or an uninfected control (not recorded which). This chain uses TRBV12-5 with TRBJ1-5; unclear D gene. Input material: whole blood. The CDR3 DNA follows: TGTGCTAGTGGTCCACTTAAACAGCCCCAGCATTTT. This sequence encodes CASGPLKQPQHF.